This T cell receptor beta chain was sequenced during a study of blood T cell repertoires in COVID-19 (dated by TCRdb to the early 2020s). Broadly, across the study: The collaborator samples originated in the United States, Italy and Spain and spanned the acute and convalescent phases of COVID-19. A de-identified subject ID, COVID-19 status, age in years and sex were almost always included in the sample metadata. Where available, HLA class I and class II types were taken from metadata supplied by the sample provider and were not determined by assay-based typing. Samples were obtained from the ongoing ImmuneRACE study (first 160 participants) and from over 1,000 subjects provided by 6 global collaborators. The dataset comprised deeply sampled blood TCRbeta repertoires from subjects exposed to, actively infected with, or recovered from COVID-19. The material from the prospective study consisted of cDNA or gDNA derived from T cells, B-cell-depleted T cells, or PBMCs. The repertoires were released in a freely available public database meant as a resource for research on the immune response to SARS-CoV-2. Results and caveats for the whole study, not just this receptor: The amount of clinical and demographic metadata varied by source and participant and was provided uncurated.

Points on this clone: Its binding antigen is unknown. Qualities for individual bases were not recorded, and no much larger clone is one base off.

The immunoSEQ Assay, a bias-controlled multiplex PCR, was used to amplify TCRbeta CDR3 regions from genomic DNA. The authors' pipeline ran thus. Within the assay, amplification of reference gene primers was used to estimate how many nucleated cells each sample contained. To quantify the absolute abundance of each unique TCRbeta CDR3 rearrangement, sequence reads were collapsed and filtered. For each sample, productive Simpson clonality was calculated as the square root of Simpson's diversity index over productive rearrangements. The clones in this table, taken by TCRdb from immuneACCESS, are in-frame only. Not every clone is retained; where verified, under half of the shortfall comes from an unresolved V gene, and the cause of the rest is unknown. V, J and clone size derive from that table, while D and trimming were established from the DNA sequence. This sample has around 70,000 clones in its table, and around 88% of those were observed once. Around 0.58% of the sample is taken by the ten largest.

The germline V gene encodes CDR1 SNHLY and CDR2 FYNNEI. Trimming removed 8 bases from V and 3 bases from J; the gene matches leave 8 bases unexplained. The CDR3 spans 14 residues, from the cysteine through the phenylalanine. The sequence is cut down to CDR3 DNA, 42 bases in frame from base 1. Each collaborating institution followed its own protocols to collect whole blood in K2EDTA tubes. For TCRbeta analysis, collaborator samples were shipped as frozen whole blood, as isolated PBMCs, or as DNA extracted from either sample type. Sequenced input: peripheral blood. The sequence was obtained from a man aged 55-75 years with acute or convalescent COVID-19. The rearrangement joined TRBV2 to TRBJ1-2, with 8 middle bases fitting TRBD1. CDR3 protein: CASLPRQGHYGYTF. In nucleotide form, the sequence is TGTGCCAGCCTCCCCCGACAGGGGCACTATGGCTACACCTTC.